This TCR beta chain was documented in a study of technical replicates of blood from a few donors. This CDR3 spans 16 amino acids. J gave up 4 bases and V 3 bases, and 7 bases lay outside the gene matches. Per germline, CDR1 SGDLS and CDR2 YYNGEE. The repertoire was sequenced with immunoSEQ multiplex PCR; TCRdb's copy has only in-frame clones and lacks some. Here the sample spans 87,000 or so clones, 95% being singletons. The sequenced sample was T cells isolated from PBMCs. This TCR was recovered from a human donor in good health. The chain links TRBV9 to TRBJ2-1; TRBD2 aligns across 10 bases. The CDR3 coding sequence is TGTGCCAGCAGCGCTAGCGGGGGCATTCTTTACAATGAGCAGTTCTTC. It translates to CASSASGGILYNEQFF.